These 2 T cell receptor beta chains were sequenced from one sample in a study of PD-1 blockade in classical Hodgkin lymphoma (dated by TCRdb to the early 2020s). The library was prepared using the immunoSEQ multiplex PCR assay. TCRdb mirrors the immuneACCESS table, restricted to in-frame sequences. Some clones are absent from its copies; in checked studies, under half trace to an unresolved V gene, and the reason for the others is unknown. The sample has about 97,000 clones on record, approximately 88% of them singletons. The ten largest clones take up approximately 12% of the sample. The sample's time point label is to be understood as: cycle 1 day 1 (C1D1), immediately before nivolumab initiation. All trial patients had relapsed after autologous stem cell transplantation, with cohorts A, B and C differing in prior brentuximab vedotin exposure. Sample: peripheral blood mononuclear cells (PBMCs), taken at baseline. The receptors were sampled from a human donor with classical Hodgkin lymphoma.

The chain uses TRBV28 and TRBJ1-2; tentative D call: TRBD1 (5 bases). CDR3 length: 13 residues. Trimming removed 6 bases from V and 4 bases from J, with 12 bases in between. Germline assignment: CDR1 MDHEN and CDR2 SYDVKM. The CDR3: CASSPAQVYGYTF. In nucleotides, the CDR3 is TGTGCCAGCAGCCCCGCACAGGTCTATGGCTACACCTTC.

The table lists this clone with a few counts. The V call is TRBV19, the J call TRBJ2-2; 7 bases are shared with TRBD1. Germline V gene sequence: CDR1 LNHDA, CDR2 SQIVND (reference sequence). V lost 10 bases, J lost 2 bases, and 7 bases stayed unmatched. This CDR3 contains 14 residues. The CDR3 nucleotides read TGTGCCACCCCTAACAGGGGTAACACCGGGGAGCTGTTTTTT. This sequence encodes CATPNRGNTGELFF.